The text below deals with one T cell receptor beta chain. Its antigen is unknown. Germline CDR1 is GTSNPN and CDR2 is SVGIG (reference sequence). The CDR3 is 12 amino acids. The germline V and J ends were trimmed by 5 bases and 2 bases, with 7 bases remaining between them. These data belong to a study of cytomegalovirus exposure and HLA in healthy donors. Study-level information: Earlier findings included nearly 120 million unique TCR beta sequences obtained from 150 million to 200 million T cells.

General observations from the study: The authors later found HLA-associated TCR beta chains more clonally expanded than equally common others. In an earlier analysis, productive rearrangement rates for most beta V segments clustered near 87% or 30%.

PCR amplification relied on 60 Vbeta primers (plus 13 Jbeta primers). The repertoire was sequenced with immunoSEQ multiplex PCR; TCRdb's copy has only in-frame clones and lacks some. Here the sample table reports tens of thousands of clones. The sequencing sample was made of PBMCs. V is TRBV30 and J is TRBJ1-5; weak D call: TRBD1 (5 bases). This receptor was identified in a middle-aged woman in good health and CMV-seropositive. CDR3 amino acids: CAWGRGNQPQHF. The CDR3 DNA follows: TGTGCCTGGGGCAGGGGCAATCAGCCCCAGCATTTT.